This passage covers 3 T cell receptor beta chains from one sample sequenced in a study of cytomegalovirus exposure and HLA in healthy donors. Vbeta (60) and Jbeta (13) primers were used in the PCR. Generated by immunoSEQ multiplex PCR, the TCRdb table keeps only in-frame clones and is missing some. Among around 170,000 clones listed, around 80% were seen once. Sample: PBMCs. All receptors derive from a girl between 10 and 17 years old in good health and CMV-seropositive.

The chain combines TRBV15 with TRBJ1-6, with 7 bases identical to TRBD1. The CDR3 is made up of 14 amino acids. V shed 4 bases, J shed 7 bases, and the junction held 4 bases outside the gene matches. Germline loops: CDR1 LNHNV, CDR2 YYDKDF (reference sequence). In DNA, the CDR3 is TGTGCCACCAGCAACCGGGACAGAAATTCACCCCTCCACTTT. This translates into CATSNRDRNSPLHF. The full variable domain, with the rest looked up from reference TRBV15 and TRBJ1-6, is DAMVIQNPRYQVTQFGKPVTLSCSQTLNHNVMYWYQQKSSQAPKLLFHYYDKDFNNEADTPDNFQSRRPNTSFCFLDIRSPGLGDTAMYLCATSNRDRNSPLHFGNGTRLTVT.

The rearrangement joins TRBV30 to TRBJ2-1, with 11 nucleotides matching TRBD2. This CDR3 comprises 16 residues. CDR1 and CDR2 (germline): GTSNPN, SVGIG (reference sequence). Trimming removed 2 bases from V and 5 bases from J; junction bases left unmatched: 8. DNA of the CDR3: TGTGCCTGGAGTTCAGGGGGGACTAGCGGCGACAATGAGCAGTTCTTC. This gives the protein CAWSSGGTSGDNEQFF.

The CDR3 is CASSWATLTSGTYEQYF. CDR3 in DNA: TGTGCCAGCAGCTGGGCGACCTTGACTAGCGGAACTTACGAGCAGTACTTC. The chain joins TRBV5-4 to TRBJ2-7; 9 positions match TRBD2. The ends lost 3 bases at V and 4 bases at J; junction bases unmatched: 14. Per the germline V gene, CDR1 is SGHNT and CDR2 is YYREEE (reference sequence). This CDR3 is 17 amino acids long.